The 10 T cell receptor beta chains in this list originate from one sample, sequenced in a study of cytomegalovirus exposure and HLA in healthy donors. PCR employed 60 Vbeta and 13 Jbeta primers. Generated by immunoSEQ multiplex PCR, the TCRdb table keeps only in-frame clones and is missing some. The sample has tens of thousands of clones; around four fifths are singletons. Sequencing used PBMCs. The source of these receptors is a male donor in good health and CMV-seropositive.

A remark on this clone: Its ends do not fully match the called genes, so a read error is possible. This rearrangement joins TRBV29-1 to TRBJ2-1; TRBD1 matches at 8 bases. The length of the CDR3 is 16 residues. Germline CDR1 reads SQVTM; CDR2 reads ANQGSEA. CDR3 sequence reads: CSVDSSRDRSFNEQFF. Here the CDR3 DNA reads TGCAGCGTTGATTCATCCCGGGACAGGTCCTTCAATGAGCAGTTCTTC.

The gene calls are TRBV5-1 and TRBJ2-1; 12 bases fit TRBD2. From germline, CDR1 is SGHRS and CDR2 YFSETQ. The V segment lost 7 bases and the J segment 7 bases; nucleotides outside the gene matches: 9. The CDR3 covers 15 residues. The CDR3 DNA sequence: TGCGCCAGCGCCTCGACTAGCGGGAGCGCGAATGAGCAGTTCTTC. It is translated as CASASTSGSANEQFF.

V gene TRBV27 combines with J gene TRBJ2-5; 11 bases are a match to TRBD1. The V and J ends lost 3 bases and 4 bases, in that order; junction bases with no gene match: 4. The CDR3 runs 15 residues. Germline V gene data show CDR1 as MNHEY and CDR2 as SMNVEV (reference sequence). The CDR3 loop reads CASSLTGQGVETQYF. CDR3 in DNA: TGTGCCAGCAGTTTGACGGGACAGGGGGTAGAGACCCAGTACTTC.

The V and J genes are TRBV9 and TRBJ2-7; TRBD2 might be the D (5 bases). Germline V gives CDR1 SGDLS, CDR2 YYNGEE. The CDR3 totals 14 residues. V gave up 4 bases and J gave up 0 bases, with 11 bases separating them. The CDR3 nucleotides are TGTGCCAGCAGCTTACACCGGGACTCCTACGAGCAGTACTTC. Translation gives CASSLHRDSYEQYF.

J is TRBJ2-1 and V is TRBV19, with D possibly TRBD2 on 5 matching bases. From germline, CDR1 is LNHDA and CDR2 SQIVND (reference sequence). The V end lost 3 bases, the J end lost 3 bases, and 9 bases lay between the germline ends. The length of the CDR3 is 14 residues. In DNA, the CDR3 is TGTGCCAGTAGTATTAGCGCGGTCTACAATGAGCAGTTCTTC. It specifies CASSISAVYNEQFF.

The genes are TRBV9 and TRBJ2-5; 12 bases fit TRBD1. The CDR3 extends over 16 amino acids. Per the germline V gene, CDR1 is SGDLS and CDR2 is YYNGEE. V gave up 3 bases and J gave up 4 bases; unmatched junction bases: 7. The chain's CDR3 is CASSAPGTGGRETQYF. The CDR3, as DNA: TGTGCCAGCAGCGCTCCCGGGACAGGGGGCCGAGAGACCCAGTACTTC.

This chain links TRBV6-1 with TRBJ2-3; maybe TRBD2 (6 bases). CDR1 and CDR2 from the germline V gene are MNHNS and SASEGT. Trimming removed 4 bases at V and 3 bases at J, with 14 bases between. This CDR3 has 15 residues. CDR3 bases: TGTGCCAGCAGTGGACTTAGCGGTAGTACAGATACGCAGTATTTT. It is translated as CASSGLSGSTDTQYF.

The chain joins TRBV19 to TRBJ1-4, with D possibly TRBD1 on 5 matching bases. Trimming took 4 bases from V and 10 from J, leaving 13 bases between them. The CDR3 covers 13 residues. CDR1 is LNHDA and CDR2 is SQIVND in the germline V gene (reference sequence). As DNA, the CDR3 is TGTGCCAGTAGTACGTGGGGGGAAGTAAAACTGTTTTTT. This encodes CASSTWGEVKLFF. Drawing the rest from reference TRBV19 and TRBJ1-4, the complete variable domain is DGGITQSPKYLFRKEGQNVTLSCEQNLNHDAMYWYRQDPGQGLRLIYYSQIVNDFQKGDIAEGYSVSREKKESFPLTVTSAQKNPTAFYLCASSTWGEVKLFFGSGTQLSVL.

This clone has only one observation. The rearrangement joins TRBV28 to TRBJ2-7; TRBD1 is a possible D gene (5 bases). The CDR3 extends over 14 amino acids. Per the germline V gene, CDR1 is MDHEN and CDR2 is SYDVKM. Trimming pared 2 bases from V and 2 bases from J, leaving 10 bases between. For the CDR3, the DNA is TGTGCCAGCAGTTTAAGGGGAATTACCTACGAGCAGTACTTC. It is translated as CASSLRGITYEQYF.

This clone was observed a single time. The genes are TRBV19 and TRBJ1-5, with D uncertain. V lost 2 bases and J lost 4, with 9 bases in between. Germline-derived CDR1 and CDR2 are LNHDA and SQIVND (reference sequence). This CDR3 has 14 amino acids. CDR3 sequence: CASSILAGNQPQHF. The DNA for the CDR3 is TGTGCCAGTAGTATATTGGCAGGAAATCAGCCCCAGCATTTT.